A single sample gave rise to the 17 T cell receptor beta chains below, sequenced in a study of blood T cells in healthy people across ages. Using a J-beta primer mix together with a sample-barcoded 5' primer, a second PCR was run for roughly 7 to 11 cycles. TCRdb processed the 5' RACE reads anew with MiXCR; each CDR3 protein has one entry. The data contain roughly 1,000,000 distinct CDR3 sequences, 20% to 25% of them singletons. The sample was also linked to a second study, of T cells of mothers and their children.

The specimen was blood. The receptors come from a girl aged 2 to 10 in good health.

This clonotype occurred a few times. The chain uses TRBV9 and TRBJ2-5, with D possibly matching TRBD2 (5 bases). Trimming shortened V by 1 base and J by 3 bases, and 13 bases separated the two germline ends. The V gene's germline CDR1 is SGDLS and CDR2 YYNGEE. The CDR3 covers 15 residues. The CDR3 sequence: CASSVSGLTKETQYF. Written as DNA, the CDR3 is TGTGCCAGCAGCGTAAGTGGACTTACGAAAGAGACCCAGTACTTC.

This clonotype has a handful of counts. The junction differs from germline at one of its ends, possibly a read error. The chain has TRBV20-1 and TRBJ2-5; no firm D call. The CDR3 contains 12 residues. CDR1 and CDR2 (germline): DFQATT, SNEGSKA (reference sequence). In nucleotides, the CDR3 is TGCAGTGCTAGAGATCTAATGGGTTTGGGGTTCTTC. Amino acid sequence: CSARDLMGLGFF.

This clonotype was seen a few times. The chain links TRBV20-1 to TRBJ2-7; TRBD2 matches 7 bases. The V gene end was trimmed by 3 bases and the J gene end by 2 bases; junction bases not matched to a gene: 10. The V gene's germline CDR1 is DFQATT and CDR2 SNEGSKA (reference sequence). The CDR3 covers 15 residues. The CDR3 DNA sequence: TGCAGTGCTAGCCTCGGAGGGCGGGAGACCTACGAGCAGTACTTC. It encodes CSASLGGRETYEQYF.

The rearrangement links TRBV19 to TRBJ1-2, with 7 positions matching TRBD1. The ends lost 1 base at V and 3 bases at J; junction bases unmatched: 5. Germline CDR1 LNHDA, CDR2 SQIVND (reference sequence). The CDR3 runs to 15 residues. CDR3 sequence: CASSIVGQDHYGYTF. DNA of the CDR3: TGTGCCAGTAGTATAGTAGGACAGGACCACTATGGCTACACCTTC. The whole variable domain, remainder taken from reference TRBV19 and TRBJ1-2, is DGGITQSPKYLFRKEGQNVTLSCEQNLNHDAMYWYRQDPGQGLRLIYYSQIVNDFQKGDIAEGYSVSREKKESFPLTVTSAQKNPTAFYLCASSIVGQDHYGYTFGSGTRLTVV.

The rearrangement links TRBV29-1 to TRBJ1-1, with D possibly matching TRBD1 (5 bases). Trimming removed 8 bases from V and 2 bases from J, with 15 bases in between. The CDR3 runs 13 residues. The germline gives CDR1 SQVTM, CDR2 ANQGSEA. DNA for the CDR3: TGCAGCATAACCGGGACCGACAACACTGAAGCTTTCTTT. As protein: CSITGTDNTEAFF.

This chain joins TRBV5-1 and TRBJ2-3, with D tentatively TRBD1 (6 bases). With 7 bases removed from V and 5 bases from J, the gap between germline ends came to 17 bases. Germline CDR1 SGHRS, CDR2 YFSETQ. This CDR3 is built from 14 residues. The CDR3 sequence is CASGLRTERDTQYF. The CDR3 DNA follows: TGCGCCAGCGGCCTCCGGACAGAAAGAGATACGCAGTATTTT.

This clonotype was observed a handful of times. The J gene is TRBJ1-2, the V gene TRBV6-2 or TRBV6-3, with 7 bases fitting TRBD1. The CDR3 extends over 15 amino acids. Germline CDR1 MNHEY, CDR2 SVGEGT. The junction had 15 bases not matched to a gene; V was cut back by 2 bases and J by 12 bases. The CDR3 is CASSYPGRDGQADTF. In DNA, the CDR3 is TGTGCCAGCAGTTACCCGGGTAGAGACGGACAGGCAGACACCTTC.

The genes are TRBV29-1 and TRBJ1-2, with D possibly matching TRBD1 (5 bases). CDR1 SQVTM and CDR2 ANQGSEA come from the germline V gene. This CDR3 has 19 amino acids. V was shortened by 0 bases and J by 0 bases, with 23 bases between the two germline ends. DNA of the CDR3: TGCAGCGTTGAAGATCAGACAGACATAACGAGATTAGCTAACTATGGCTACACCTTC. The encoded protein is CSVEDQTDITRLANYGYTF.

V usage is TRBV29-1 and J usage is TRBJ2-1, with D possibly TRBD1 on 6 matching bases. CDR3 size: 17 residues. V lost 5 bases to trimming and J lost 4 bases, with 24 bases between them. CDR1 SQVTM and CDR2 ANQGSEA come from the germline V gene. The CDR3 loop is CSVPLMDFGTMYNEQFF. The CDR3 coding sequence is TGCAGCGTTCCCTTAATGGACTTCGGGACAATGTACAATGAGCAGTTCTTC.

This clonotype has a count of ten or more. J is TRBJ2-2 and V is TRBV12-3 or TRBV12-4; D unclear. The CDR3 is 12 amino acids. V was trimmed by 3 bases and J by 4 bases, leaving 3 bases between them. The CDR3: CASSFGTGELFF. CDR3 DNA sequence: TGTGCCAGCAGTTTCGGCACCGGGGAGCTGTTTTTT.

The chain is built from TRBV27 and TRBJ1-4; no reliable D call. Germline assignment: CDR1 MNHEY and CDR2 SMNVEV (reference sequence). The CDR3 is made up of 14 amino acids. V was shortened by 5 bases and J by 2 bases, with 9 bases between the two germline ends. CDR3 nucleotides: TGTGCCAGCAGTCTCCTAAAGACTAATGAAAAACTGTTTTTT. Its translation: CASSLLKTNEKLFF.

This clonotype showed up just a few times. The chain is built from TRBV21-1 and TRBJ1-2; the listed D gene, TRBD1, was not tested against the DNA. TRBV21-1 is an annotated pseudogene. There are 14 residues in the CDR3. CDR3 bases: TGTGCCAGCACGTGGGACAGGGAGTTGAGGGGCTACACCTTC. Protein sequence: CASTWDRELRGYTF.

As concerns this clonotype: One end of the junction is discordant with germline, which a read error may explain. This chain links TRBV20-1 with TRBJ2-4, with D possibly matching TRBD2 (6 bases). Germline-derived CDR1 and CDR2 are DFQATT and SNEGSKA (reference sequence). The length of the CDR3 is 14 residues. Here the CDR3 reads CNASGGLAKNIQYF. CDR3 coding DNA: TGCAATGCTAGTGGGGGACTAGCCAAAAACATTCAGTACTTC.

For this clonotype: One end of the junction fails to match germline, which may point to a read error. The V gene is TRBV4-2, the J gene TRBJ2-4, with 12 bases fitting TRBD2. CDR3 length: 15 amino acids. CDR1 is LGHNA and CDR2 is YNFKEQ in the germline V gene. The CDR3 spells CASSHTLAGGNIQHF. The CDR3 DNA follows: TGTGCCAGCAGCCATACTCTAGCGGGGGGGAACATTCAGCACTTC.

A few counts support this clonotype. The chain couples TRBV11-3 to TRBJ2-5; 9 nucleotides agree with TRBD2. CDR1 SGHNT and CDR2 YENEEA come from the germline V gene. After removal of 3 bases from V and 6 bases from J, the junction contained 11 bases not matched to a gene. The CDR3 length is 16 residues. Written as DNA, the CDR3 is TGTGCCAGCAGCTTCTGGCTAGCGGGGAGCGGGAAGACCCAGTACTTC. It codes for CASSFWLAGSGKTQYF.

In this sample, this clonotype turned up a few times. The chain employs TRBV6-1 and TRBJ2-5, with TRBD2 matching 8 bases. The CDR3 has 16 amino acids. V was clipped by 4 bases and J by 2 bases; unmatched bases: 9. Germline V CDR1 and CDR2: MNHNS, SASEGT. The CDR3 DNA sequence: TGTGCCAGCAGTGGACTAGCGTCATGGCTGCAAGAGACCCAGTACTTC. Translated: CASSGLASWLQETQYF.

This clonotype was recorded only once. In nucleotides, the CDR3 is TGCAGTGCACGAATCGGACAGGGACAAGAGACCCAGTACTTC. Translation: CSARIGQGQETQYF. This chain links TRBV20-1 with TRBJ2-5; TRBD1 matches 8 bases. V gave up 6 bases and J gave up 2 bases; unmatched junction bases: 8. The CDR3 is 14 residues long. The germline gives CDR1 DFQATT, CDR2 SNEGSKA (reference sequence).